This T cell receptor beta chain was obtained from a study of cytomegalovirus exposure and HLA in healthy donors. The PCR was carried out with 60 Vbeta primers and 13 Jbeta primers. TCRdb's table, derived via immunoSEQ multiplex PCR, lists solely in-frame clones and lacks some. Seen here are 130,000 to 150,000 clones, around 80% observed once, and the top ten hold around 10%. V lost 3 bases and J lost 2, with 11 bases in between. The CDR3 runs 14 residues. Germline V gene lookup returns CDR1 SGDLS and CDR2 YYNGEE. This sequence was found in a woman aged 55-69 years in good health and CMV-seropositive. V usage is TRBV9 and J usage is TRBJ2-5, with D uncertain. Material: PBMCs. The CDR3: CASSASDGQETQYF. In DNA form, the CDR3 reads TGTGCCAGCAGCGCCTCCGACGGGCAAGAGACCCAGTACTTC. The full variable domain, in which reference TRBV9 and TRBJ2-5 provide the parts outside the CDR3, is DSGVTQTPKHLITATGQRVTLRCSPRSGDLSVYWYQQSLDQGLQFLIQYYNGEERAKGNILERFSAQQFPDLHSELNLSSLELGDSALYFCASSASDGQETQYFGPGTRLLVL.